Listed here are 10 T cell receptor beta chains from one sample, sequenced in a study of early T cells in non-severe SARS-CoV-2 infection. One entry per CDR3 protein results from TCRdb running MiXCR on the 5' RACE reads. The repertoire holds roughly 120,000 distinct CDR3 sequences, with 15% as singletons. Material: whole blood. The receptors stem from an adult who was a healthcare worker with PCR-confirmed SARS-CoV-2 infection or an uninfected control (not recorded which).

The rearrangement joins TRBV5-1 to TRBJ1-2; no clear D gene. V shed 4 bases and J shed 0 bases, with 10 bases lying between them. Per the germline V gene, CDR1 is SGHRS and CDR2 is YFSETQ. The length of the CDR3 is 14 residues. The CDR3 here is CASSVTWTNYGYTF. The CDR3 DNA reads as TGCGCCAGCAGCGTCACTTGGACTAACTATGGCTACACCTTC.

The chain has TRBV6-1 and TRBJ2-1; tentatively, D is TRBD2 (6 bases). This CDR3 is built from 14 residues. Germline V gene sequence: CDR1 MNHNS, CDR2 SASEGT. V was pared by 11 bases and J by 6 bases, with 20 bases between. The CDR3 DNA is TGTGCCGCACGGGACGGGAGAACGACCAATGAGCAGTTCTTC. Amino acid sequence: CAARDGRTTNEQFF.

This clonotype was seen only a few times. The chain employs TRBV5-4 and TRBJ2-3, with D perhaps matching TRBD2 (7 bases). The CDR3 loop spans 17 amino acids. Trimming took 0 bases from V and 5 from J, leaving 19 bases between them. CDR1 SGHNT and CDR2 YYREEE come from the germline V gene (reference sequence). CDR3 sequence: CASSLVGGGQSIDTQYF. The CDR3 DNA follows: TGTGCCAGCAGCTTGGTTGGGGGGGGCCAGAGTATAGATACGCAGTATTTT.

The chain couples TRBV12-3 or TRBV12-4 to TRBJ2-1, with unresolved D. There are 13 residues in the CDR3. Trimming left V 5 bases short and J 8 bases short, with 13 bases between. Here the CDR3 DNA reads TGTGCCAGCAGTCCGGACGGAGCTTATGAGCAGTTCTTC. Protein: CASSPDGAYEQFF.

This clonotype was picked up a small number of times. V gene TRBV2 combines with J gene TRBJ1-1; D may be TRBD1 (6 bases). Germline loops: CDR1 SNHLY, CDR2 FYNNEI. Trimming took off 5 bases at V and 7 bases at J, with 14 bases between the two ends. The CDR3 is 13 residues long. For the CDR3, the DNA is TGTGCCAGCAGTACCCAGGGGTTGGATGAAGCTTTCTTT. This codes for CASSTQGLDEAFF.

This clonotype has a handful of counts. V usage is TRBV20-1 and J usage is TRBJ1-2; no definite D call. V was clipped by 3 bases and J by 4 bases, with 18 bases between them. Germline V lookup: CDR1 DFQATT, CDR2 SNEGSKA (reference sequence). The CDR3 is 15 amino acids. CDR3 DNA: TGCAGTGCTAGTTCTCCCGGAGGGAACGGCTATGGCTACACCTTC. Protein sequence: CSASSPGGNGYGYTF.

This clonotype has just a few counts. The chain couples TRBV5-1 to TRBJ2-7; D possibly corresponds to TRBD2 (5 bases). This CDR3 spans 12 amino acids. Per germline, CDR1 SGHRS and CDR2 YFSETQ. Between the trimmed V and J ends, which lost 4 bases and 6 bases, there was a span of 11 bases. CDR3 in amino acids: CASSSGRSEQYF. CDR3 DNA: TGCGCCAGCAGCAGCGGCAGATCCGAGCAGTACTTC.

This clonotype has more than one count but fewer than ten. As DNA, the CDR3 is TGTGCCATCAGTACGAAGCGGGGGGACAGCGAGCAGTACTTC. Protein: CAISTKRGDSEQYF. V is TRBV10-3 and J is TRBJ2-7, with 9 bases identical to TRBD2. Germline V lookup: CDR1 ENHRY, CDR2 SYGVKD. The V segment lost 5 bases and the J segment 6 bases; nucleotides outside the gene matches: 8. The CDR3 has 14 residues.

This clonotype was observed at least ten times. The chain carries TRBV7-9 and TRBJ1-5, with D unclear. Germline loops: CDR1 SEHNR, CDR2 FQNEAQ (reference sequence). The CDR3 contains 17 residues. V gave up 1 base and J gave up 0 bases, with 13 bases separating them. In nucleotides, the CDR3 is TGTGCCAGCAGCTTAGGGGAGGGAATTAATAGCAATCAGCCCCAGCATTTT. It yields the protein CASSLGEGINSNQPQHF.

This clonotype was counted only a few times. This sequence joins TRBV6-5 and TRBJ2-5, with D possibly matching TRBD2 (5 bases). The CDR3 loop spans 12 amino acids. CDR1 is MNHEY and CDR2 is SVGAGI in the germline V gene. Between the trimmed V and J ends, which lost 8 bases and 3 bases, there was a span of 10 bases. The CDR3 here is CASGRQEETQYF. The CDR3 nucleotides read TGTGCCAGCGGGAGACAAGAAGAGACCCAGTACTTC.